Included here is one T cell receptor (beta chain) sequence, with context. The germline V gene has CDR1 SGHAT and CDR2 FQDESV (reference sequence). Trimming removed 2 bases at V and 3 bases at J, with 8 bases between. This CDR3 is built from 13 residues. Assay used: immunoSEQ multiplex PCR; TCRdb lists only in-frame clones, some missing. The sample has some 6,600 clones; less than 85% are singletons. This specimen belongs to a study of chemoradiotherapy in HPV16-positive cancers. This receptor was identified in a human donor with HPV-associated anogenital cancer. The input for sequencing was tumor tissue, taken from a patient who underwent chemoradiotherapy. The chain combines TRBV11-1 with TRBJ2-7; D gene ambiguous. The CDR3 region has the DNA TGTGCCAGCAGCTTAAGTGGTATCTACGAGCAGTACTTC. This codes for CASSLSGIYEQYF.